This T cell receptor beta chain was documented in a study of neoadjuvant anti-PD-1 for oral cavity cancer. Study in general: Nivolumab at 3 mg/kg was mostly given biweekly, three to four doses, pre-surgery.

Time point described: after neoadjuvant nivolumab, at surgical resection. This clone was counted a few times. Some clones are missing from TCRdb's copy, which holds only in-frame ones; the method was immunoSEQ multiplex PCR. Of over 7,000 clones listed, approximately 70% are singletons. V lost 5 bases, J lost 7 bases, and 8 bases lay in between. The V gene's germline CDR1 is DFQATT and CDR2 SNEGSKA (reference sequence). The CDR3 is made up of 10 amino acids. This TCR was recovered from a person aged 35-79 years with oral cavity squamous cell carcinoma. This specimen was PBMCs, taken after nivolumab (anti-PD-1) treatment. V usage is TRBV20-1 and J usage is TRBJ1-1, with unresolved D. DNA for the CDR3: TGCAGTGCTGGTAAGAATGAAGCTTTCTTT. It is translated as CSAGKNEAFF.